Sequencing of this TCR beta chain was carried out in a study of cytomegalovirus exposure and HLA in healthy donors. Study-wide findings and caveats: A later analysis found that most CMV-associated TCR beta chains appeared HLA-restricted. Later analysis placed DRB1 highest and HLA-C lowest in TCR association rates, which differed by HLA locus. Some TCR beta chains (roughly 160 of them) were listed as cytomegalovirus-associated. Within an earlier analysis, most TCR beta V segments proved productive either about 87% or about 30% of the time.

Researchers ran the PCR with 60 Vbeta and 13 Jbeta primers. TCRdb's copy holds only in-frame clones and misses some; the assay was immunoSEQ multiplex PCR. Among about 150,000 clones, over 75% were seen once, and the ten largest hold about 5%. Trimming took 4 bases from V and 4 from J; bases not matched to a gene: 5. Germline CDR1 reads SGHRS; CDR2 reads YFSETQ. The CDR3 extends over 15 amino acids. As concerns this clone: No antigen is known for it. At the DNA level, this CDR3 is encoded by other sequences in the same sample as well.

The V and J genes are TRBV5-1 and TRBJ2-2; 9 nucleotides line up with TRBD1. The source of this sequence is a man aged 25 to 40 in good health and CMV-seropositive. Sample: PBMCs. CDR3 bases: TGCGCCAGCAGCCTGGGACAGGGTGGCACCGGGGAGCTGTTTTTT. It encodes CASSLGQGGTGELFF.